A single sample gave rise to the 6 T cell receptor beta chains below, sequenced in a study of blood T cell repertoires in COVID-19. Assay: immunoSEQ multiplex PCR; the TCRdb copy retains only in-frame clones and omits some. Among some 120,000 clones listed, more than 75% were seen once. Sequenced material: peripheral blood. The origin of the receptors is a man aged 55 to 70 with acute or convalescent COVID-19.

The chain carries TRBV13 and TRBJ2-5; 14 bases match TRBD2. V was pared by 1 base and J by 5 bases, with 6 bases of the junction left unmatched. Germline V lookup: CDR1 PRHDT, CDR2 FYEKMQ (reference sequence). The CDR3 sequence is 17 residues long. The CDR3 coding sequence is TGTGCCAGCAGCTTAGTGGGACTAGCGGGAGCCCGCGAGACCCAGTACTTC. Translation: CASSLVGLAGARETQYF.

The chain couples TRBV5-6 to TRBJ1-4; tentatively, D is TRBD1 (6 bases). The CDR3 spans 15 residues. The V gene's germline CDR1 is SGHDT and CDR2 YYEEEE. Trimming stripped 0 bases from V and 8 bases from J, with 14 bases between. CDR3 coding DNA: TGTGCCAGCAGCTTGGCCGGGACAACCGGAGAAAAACTGTTTTTT. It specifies CASSLAGTTGEKLFF.

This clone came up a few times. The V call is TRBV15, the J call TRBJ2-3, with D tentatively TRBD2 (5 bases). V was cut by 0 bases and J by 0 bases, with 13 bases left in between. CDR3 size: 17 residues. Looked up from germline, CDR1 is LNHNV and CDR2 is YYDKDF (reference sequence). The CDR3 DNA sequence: TGTGCCACCAGCAGAGATAGGCTAGCACTAAGCACAGATACGCAGTATTTT. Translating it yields CATSRDRLALSTDTQYF.

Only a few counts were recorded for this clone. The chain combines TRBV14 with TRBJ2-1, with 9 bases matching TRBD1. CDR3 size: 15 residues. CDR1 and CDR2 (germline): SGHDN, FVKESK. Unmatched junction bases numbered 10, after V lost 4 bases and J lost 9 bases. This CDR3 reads CASSRTGELGSEQFF. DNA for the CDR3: TGTGCCAGCAGCCGGACAGGGGAATTGGGGAGTGAGCAGTTCTTC.

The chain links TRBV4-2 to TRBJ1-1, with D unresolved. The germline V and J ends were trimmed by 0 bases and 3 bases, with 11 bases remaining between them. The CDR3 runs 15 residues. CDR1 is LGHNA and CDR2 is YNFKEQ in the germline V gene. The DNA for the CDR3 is TGTGCCAGCAGCCAAGATATGGCCCTGGACACTGAAGCTTTCTTT. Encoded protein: CASSQDMALDTEAFF.

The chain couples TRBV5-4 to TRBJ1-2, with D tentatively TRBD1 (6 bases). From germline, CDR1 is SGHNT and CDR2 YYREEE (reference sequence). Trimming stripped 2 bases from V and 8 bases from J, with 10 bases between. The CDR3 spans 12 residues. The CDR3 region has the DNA TGTGCCAGCAGCTTACAGGGCCTGGGCTACACCTTC. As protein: CASSLQGLGYTF.